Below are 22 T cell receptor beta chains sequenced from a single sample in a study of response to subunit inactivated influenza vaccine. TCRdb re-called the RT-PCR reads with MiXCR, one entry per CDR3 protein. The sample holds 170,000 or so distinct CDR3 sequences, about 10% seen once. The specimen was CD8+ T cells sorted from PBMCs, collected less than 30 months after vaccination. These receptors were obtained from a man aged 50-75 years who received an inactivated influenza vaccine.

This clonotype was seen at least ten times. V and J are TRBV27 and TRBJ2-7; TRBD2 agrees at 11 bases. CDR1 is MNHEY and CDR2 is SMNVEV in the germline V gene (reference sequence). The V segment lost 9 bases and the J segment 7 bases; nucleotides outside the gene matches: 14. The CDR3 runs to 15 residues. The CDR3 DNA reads TGTGCCAGTAGGCCTAGCGGGAGGCCGGCGGGTGAGCAGTACTTC. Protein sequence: CASRPSGRPAGEQYF.

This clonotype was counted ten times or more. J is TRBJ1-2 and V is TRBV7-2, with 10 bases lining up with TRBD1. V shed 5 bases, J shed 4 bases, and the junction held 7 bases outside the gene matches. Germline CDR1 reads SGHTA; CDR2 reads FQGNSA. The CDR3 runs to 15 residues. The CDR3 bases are TGTGCCAGCAGCCAAACGGGGACAGGGGCCTATGGCTACACCTTC. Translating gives CASSQTGTGAYGYTF.

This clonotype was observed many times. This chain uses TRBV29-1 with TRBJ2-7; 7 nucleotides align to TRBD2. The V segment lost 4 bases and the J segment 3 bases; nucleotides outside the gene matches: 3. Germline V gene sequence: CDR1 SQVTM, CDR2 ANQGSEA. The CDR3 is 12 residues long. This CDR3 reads CSVGAGVYEQYF. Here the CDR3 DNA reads TGCAGCGTTGGGGCGGGAGTCTACGAGCAGTACTTC.

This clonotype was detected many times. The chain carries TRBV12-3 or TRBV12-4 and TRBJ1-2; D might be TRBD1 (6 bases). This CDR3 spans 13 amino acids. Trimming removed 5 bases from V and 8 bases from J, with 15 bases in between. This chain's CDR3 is CASSRDRINGYTF. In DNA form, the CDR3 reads TGTGCCAGCAGTCGAGACAGGATCAACGGCTACACCTTC.

DNA for the CDR3: TGTGCCAGCAGCCGAGGGGGAGCTCTTCGCGGCTACACCTTC. Protein: CASSRGGALRGYTF. This rearrangement joins TRBV4-2 to TRBJ1-2, with TRBD1 as a possible D gene (6 bases). Trimming took off 4 bases at V and 8 bases at J, with 17 bases between the two ends. The CDR3 loop spans 14 amino acids. Germline V CDR1 and CDR2: LGHNA, YNFKEQ.

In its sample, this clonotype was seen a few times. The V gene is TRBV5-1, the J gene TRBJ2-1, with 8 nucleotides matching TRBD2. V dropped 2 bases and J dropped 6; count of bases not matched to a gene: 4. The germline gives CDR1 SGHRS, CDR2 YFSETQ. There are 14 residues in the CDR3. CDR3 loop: CASSLSGSGNEQFF. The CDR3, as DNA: TGCGCCAGCAGCTTAAGCGGGAGTGGCAATGAGCAGTTCTTC.

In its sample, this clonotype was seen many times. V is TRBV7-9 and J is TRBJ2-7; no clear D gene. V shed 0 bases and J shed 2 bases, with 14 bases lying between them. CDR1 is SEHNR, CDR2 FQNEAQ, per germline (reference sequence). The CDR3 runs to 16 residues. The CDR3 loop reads CASSLAHGTAPYEQYF. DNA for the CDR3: TGTGCCAGCAGCTTAGCGCACGGAACCGCCCCCTACGAGCAGTACTTC.

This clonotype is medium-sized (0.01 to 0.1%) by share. The CDR3 loop reads CSAARGTRYEQYF. CDR3 nucleotide sequence: TGCAGTGCCGCCCGAGGGACCCGGTACGAGCAGTACTTC. The rearrangement joins TRBV20-1 to TRBJ2-7; D assignment may be TRBD1 or TRBD2 (5 bases each). V shed 6 bases and J shed 4 bases, with 16 bases lying between them. This CDR3 is built from 13 residues. Germline V gene lookup returns CDR1 DFQATT and CDR2 SNEGSKA (reference sequence).

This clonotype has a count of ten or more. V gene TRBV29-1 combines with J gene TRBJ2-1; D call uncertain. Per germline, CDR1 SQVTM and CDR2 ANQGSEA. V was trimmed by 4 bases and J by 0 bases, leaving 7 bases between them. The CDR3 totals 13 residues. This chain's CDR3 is CSVVPSSYNEQFF. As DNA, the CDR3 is TGCAGCGTTGTCCCAAGCTCCTACAATGAGCAGTTCTTC.

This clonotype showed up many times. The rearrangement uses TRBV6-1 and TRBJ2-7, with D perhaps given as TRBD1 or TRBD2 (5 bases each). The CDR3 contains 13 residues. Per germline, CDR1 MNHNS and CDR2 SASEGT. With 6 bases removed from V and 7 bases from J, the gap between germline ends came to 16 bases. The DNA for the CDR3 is TGTGCCAGCAGCTCCGATTGGGGGACGGAGCAGTACTTC. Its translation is CASSSDWGTEQYF.

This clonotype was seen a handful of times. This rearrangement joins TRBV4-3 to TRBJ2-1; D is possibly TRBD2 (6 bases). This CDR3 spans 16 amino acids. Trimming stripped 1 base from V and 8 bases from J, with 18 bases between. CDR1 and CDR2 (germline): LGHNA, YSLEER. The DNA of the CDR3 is TGCGCCAGCAGCCAAGGTGTAGCGGAGGACGGGGATGAGCAGTTCTTC. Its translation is CASSQGVAEDGDEQFF.

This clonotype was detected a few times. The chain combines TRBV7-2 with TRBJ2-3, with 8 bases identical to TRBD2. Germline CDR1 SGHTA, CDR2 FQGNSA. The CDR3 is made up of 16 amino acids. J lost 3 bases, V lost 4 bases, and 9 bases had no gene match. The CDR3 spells CASSSRTSIATDTQYF. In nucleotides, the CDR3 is TGTGCCAGCAGCTCTAGGACTAGCATTGCGACAGATACGCAGTATTTT.

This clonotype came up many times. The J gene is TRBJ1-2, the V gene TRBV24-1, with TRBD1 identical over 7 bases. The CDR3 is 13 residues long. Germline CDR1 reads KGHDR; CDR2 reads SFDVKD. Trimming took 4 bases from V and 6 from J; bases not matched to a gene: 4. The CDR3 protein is CATSDPTGNGYTF. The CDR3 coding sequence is TGTGCCACCAGTGACCCGACAGGGAATGGCTACACCTTC.

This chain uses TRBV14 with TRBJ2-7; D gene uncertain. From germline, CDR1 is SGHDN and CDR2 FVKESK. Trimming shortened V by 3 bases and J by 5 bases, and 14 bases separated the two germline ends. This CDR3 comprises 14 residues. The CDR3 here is CASSHNRVLDEQYF. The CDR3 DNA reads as TGTGCCAGCAGCCATAATAGGGTTCTGGACGAGCAGTACTTC.

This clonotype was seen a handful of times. CDR3 region: CSARPRDFNEQFF. DNA for the CDR3: TGCAGTGCTCGCCCCCGGGACTTCAATGAGCAGTTCTTC. The chain combines TRBV20-1 with TRBJ2-1, with D tentatively TRBD2 (6 bases). The germline V and J ends were trimmed by 5 bases and 6 bases, with 14 bases remaining between them. Germline V gene sequence: CDR1 DFQATT, CDR2 SNEGSKA (reference sequence). The length of the CDR3 is 13 residues.

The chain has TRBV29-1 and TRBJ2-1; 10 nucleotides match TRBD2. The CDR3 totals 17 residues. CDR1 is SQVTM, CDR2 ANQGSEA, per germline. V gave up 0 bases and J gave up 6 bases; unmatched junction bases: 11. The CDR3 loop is CSVEDWELAGSGNEQFF. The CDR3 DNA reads TGCAGCGTTGAAGATTGGGAACTAGCGGGATCGGGCAATGAGCAGTTCTTC.

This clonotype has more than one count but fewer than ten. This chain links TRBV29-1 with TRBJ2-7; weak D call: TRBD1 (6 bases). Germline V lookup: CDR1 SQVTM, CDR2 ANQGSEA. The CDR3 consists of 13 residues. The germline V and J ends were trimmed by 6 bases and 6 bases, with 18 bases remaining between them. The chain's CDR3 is CSVGDVGGREQYF. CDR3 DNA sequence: TGCAGCGTAGGGGATGTTGGGGGCCGCGAGCAGTACTTC.

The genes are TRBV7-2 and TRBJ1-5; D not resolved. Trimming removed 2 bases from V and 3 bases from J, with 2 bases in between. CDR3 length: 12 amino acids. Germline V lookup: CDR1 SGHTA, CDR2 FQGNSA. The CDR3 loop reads CASSLFNQPQHF. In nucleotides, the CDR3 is TGTGCCAGCAGCTTATTCAATCAGCCCCAGCATTTT.

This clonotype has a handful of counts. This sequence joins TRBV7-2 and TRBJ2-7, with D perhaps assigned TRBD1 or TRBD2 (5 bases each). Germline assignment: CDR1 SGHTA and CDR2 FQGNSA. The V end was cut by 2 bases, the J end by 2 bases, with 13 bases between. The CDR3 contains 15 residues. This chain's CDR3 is CASSLLRGDPYEQYF. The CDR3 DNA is TGTGCCAGCAGCTTATTACGAGGGGACCCCTACGAGCAGTACTTC.

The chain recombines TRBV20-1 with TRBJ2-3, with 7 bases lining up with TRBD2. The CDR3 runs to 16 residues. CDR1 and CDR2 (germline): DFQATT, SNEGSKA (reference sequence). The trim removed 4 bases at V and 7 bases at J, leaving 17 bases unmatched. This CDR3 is CSATSTRGGSPYTQYF. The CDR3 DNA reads TGCAGTGCTACCTCTACTCGAGGCGGGAGCCCGTATACGCAGTATTTT.

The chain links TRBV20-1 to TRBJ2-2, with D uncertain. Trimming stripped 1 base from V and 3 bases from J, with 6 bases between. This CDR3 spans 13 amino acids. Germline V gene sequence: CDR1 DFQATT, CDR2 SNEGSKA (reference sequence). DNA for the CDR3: TGCAGTGCTAGAGGTCCGGACACCGGGGAGCTGTTTTTT. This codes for CSARGPDTGELFF.

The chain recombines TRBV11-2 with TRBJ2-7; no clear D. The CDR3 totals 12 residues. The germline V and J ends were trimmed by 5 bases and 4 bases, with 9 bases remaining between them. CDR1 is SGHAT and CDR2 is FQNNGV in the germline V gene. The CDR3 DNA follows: TGTGCCAGCAGCCCGTTTGGGTACGAGCAGTACTTC. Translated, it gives CASSPFGYEQYF.